A single sample is the source of the 25 T cell receptor beta chains below, sequenced in a study of blood T cell repertoires in COVID-19. Some clones are missing from TCRdb's copy, which holds only in-frame ones; the method was immunoSEQ multiplex PCR. The sample has around 140,000 clones, around 87% seen once. Sequenced material: PBMCs or T cells enriched from blood (not recorded which). The receptor set was obtained from a man in his 60s who had recovered from COVID-19.

This chain links TRBV6-4 with TRBJ1-6; D ambiguous. The germline V gene encodes CDR1 MRHNA and CDR2 SNTAGT. V shed 3 bases and J shed 4 bases, with 25 bases lying between them. This CDR3 region has 20 residues. The chain's CDR3 is CASSEIGFIREASYNSPLHF. The CDR3 DNA is TGTGCCAGCAGTGAGATAGGGTTCATAAGGGAGGCTTCGTATAATTCACCCCTCCACTTT.

This chain uses TRBV9 with TRBJ1-2; TRBD1 matches 7 bases. After removal of 3 bases from V and 2 bases from J, the junction contained 7 bases not matched to a gene. This CDR3 spans 15 amino acids. The germline V gene encodes CDR1 SGDLS and CDR2 YYNGEE. This CDR3 reads CASSARDSRNYGYTF. For the CDR3, the DNA is TGTGCCAGCAGCGCCCGGGACAGCCGGAACTATGGCTACACCTTC.

The J gene is TRBJ2-3, the V gene TRBV9; D remains unclear. The germline V gene encodes CDR1 SGDLS and CDR2 YYNGEE. Trimming left V 3 bases short and J 2 bases short, with 7 bases between. The CDR3 runs to 13 residues. CDR3 coding DNA: TGTGCCAGCAGCGACTATTTCACAGATACGCAGTATTTT. Its translation is CASSDYFTDTQYF.

The rearrangement uses TRBV9 and TRBJ2-1, with TRBD2 matching over 13 bases. Germline CDR1 and CDR2: SGDLS and YYNGEE. The CDR3 sequence is 17 residues long. J was trimmed by 5 bases and V by 2 bases; bases with no gene match: 7. The CDR3, as DNA: TGTGCCAGCAGCGTCGCATCACTAGCGGGGGGGAACAATGAGCAGTTCTTC. Amino acids: CASSVASLAGGNNEQFF.

The chain couples TRBV7-8 to TRBJ1-1, with D perhaps matching TRBD1 (6 bases). This CDR3 comprises 14 residues. The V and J ends lost 5 bases and 0 bases respectively, with 10 bases between them. Per the germline V gene, CDR1 is SGHVS and CDR2 is FQNEAQ. The DNA of the CDR3 is TGTGCCAGCAGCCGAGGACAGATGAACACTGAAGCTTTCTTT. This encodes CASSRGQMNTEAFF. The variable domain in full, with the rest retrieved from reference TRBV7-8 and TRBJ1-1, is GAGVSQSPRYKVAKRGQDVALRCDPISGHVSLFWYQQALGQGPEFLTYFQNEAQLDKSGLPSDRFFAERPEGSVSTLKIQRTQQEDSAVYLCASSRGQMNTEAFFGQGTRLTVV.

The rearrangement links TRBV13 to TRBJ2-7, with D possibly TRBD1 on 6 matching bases. Germline V lookup: CDR1 PRHDT, CDR2 FYEKMQ (reference sequence). V was cut by 4 bases and J by 5 bases, with 21 bases left in between. The CDR3 runs to 16 residues. CDR3 DNA sequence: TGTGCCAGCAGCTCAACCCTCATGACAGGTGGCCACGAGCAGTACTTC. Translating gives CASSSTLMTGGHEQYF.

J is TRBJ1-5 and V is TRBV19; 7 positions match TRBD1. The CDR3 is made up of 15 amino acids. Germline V gene sequence: CDR1 LNHDA, CDR2 SQIVND (reference sequence). V lost 7 bases to trimming and J lost 4 bases; unmatched junction nucleotides: 10. The CDR3 spells CASTPPGQQNQPQHF. The DNA for the CDR3 is TGTGCCAGTACTCCACCGGGACAGCAAAATCAGCCCCAGCATTTT.

This chain's CDR3 is CASRPPGQANTEAFF. For the CDR3, the DNA is TGTGCCAGCAGACCCCCGGGACAGGCGAACACTGAAGCTTTCTTT. This chain links TRBV28 with TRBJ1-1; 8 positions match TRBD1. CDR1 and CDR2 from the germline V gene are MDHEN and SYDVKM. The junction had 7 bases not matched to a gene; V was cut back by 6 bases and J by 1 base. The CDR3 sequence is 15 residues long.

This clone was counted a single time. The chain uses TRBV28 and TRBJ2-1; D gene ambiguous. Per the germline V gene, CDR1 is MDHEN and CDR2 is SYDVKM. V dropped 2 bases and J dropped 4 bases, with 9 bases sitting between them. There are 14 residues in the CDR3. The CDR3 loop is CASSLGVKYNEQFF. The CDR3 nucleotides read TGTGCCAGCAGTTTAGGAGTTAAGTACAATGAGCAGTTCTTC.

The chain links TRBV7-3 to TRBJ2-1; TRBD2 aligns across 11 bases. Trimming took 4 bases from V and 6 from J; bases not matched to a gene: 5. Germline V gene data show CDR1 as SGHTA and CDR2 as FQGTGA. This CDR3 is built from 15 residues. CDR3 in amino acids: CASSSGTSGFNEQFF. In nucleotides, the CDR3 is TGTGCCAGCAGCTCAGGGACTAGCGGATTCAATGAGCAGTTCTTC.

This chain connects TRBV5-1 to TRBJ2-7, with 7 bases identical to TRBD2. With V trimmed by 3 bases and J by 2 bases, 14 bases remained unmatched. CDR3 length: 17 amino acids. From germline, CDR1 is SGHRS and CDR2 YFSETQ. The CDR3 sequence is CASSSSPNPGLTYEQYF. DNA of the CDR3: TGCGCCAGCAGCTCCAGCCCCAACCCGGGACTAACCTACGAGCAGTACTTC.

V gene TRBV9 combines with J gene TRBJ2-1; 11 bases are a match to TRBD2. The CDR3 consists of 20 residues. V shed 0 bases and J 1 base; nucleotides not matched to a gene: 12. The germline V gene encodes CDR1 SGDLS and CDR2 YYNGEE. The CDR3 region has the DNA TGTGCCAGCAGCGTAGAGATGGGGACTAGCGGCCCGATGTCCTACAATGAGCAGTTCTTC. It encodes CASSVEMGTSGPMSYNEQFF.

The gene calls are TRBV19 and TRBJ2-1; D uncertain. The CDR3 totals 13 residues. V lost 5 bases to trimming and J lost 4 bases, with 9 bases between them. Germline lookup yields CDR1 LNHDA and CDR2 SQIVND (reference sequence). The CDR3 sequence: CASSAARYNEQFF. In DNA, the CDR3 is TGTGCCAGTAGTGCGGCGAGGTACAATGAGCAGTTCTTC. Full variable domain (missing parts from reference TRBV19 and TRBJ2-1): DGGITQSPKYLFRKEGQNVTLSCEQNLNHDAMYWYRQDPGQGLRLIYYSQIVNDFQKGDIAEGYSVSREKKESFPLTVTSAQKNPTAFYLCASSAARYNEQFFGPGTRLTVL.

The V call is TRBV12-3 or TRBV12-4, the J call TRBJ2-1; 7 bases match TRBD2. V shed 2 bases and J 12 bases; nucleotides not matched to a gene: 4. The length of the CDR3 is 12 residues. CDR3 in amino acids: CASSLLGEGQFF. The CDR3 DNA reads as TGTGCCAGCAGTTTACTCGGGGAGGGGCAGTTCTTC.

In its sample, this clone was seen a few times. This chain joins TRBV6-5 and TRBJ2-2, with D perhaps matching TRBD1 (5 bases). Germline V gene sequence: CDR1 MNHEY, CDR2 SVGAGI. The germline V and J ends were trimmed by 6 bases and 5 bases, with 13 bases remaining between them. The CDR3 runs 14 residues. CDR3 DNA: TGTGCCAGCAGAAGGATAGGGGATACCGGGGAGCTGTTTTTT. Protein product: CASRRIGDTGELFF.

This rearrangement joins TRBV6-4 to TRBJ1-5, with 7 bases identical to TRBD1. The CDR3 has 15 residues. Germline assignment: CDR1 MRHNA and CDR2 SNTAGT. Trimming cost V 8 bases and J 3 bases; bases outside gene matches: 10. The CDR3 nucleotides are TGTGCCAGCTCCCCTTCGACAGGGACCAATCAGCCCCAGCATTTT. Amino acids: CASSPSTGTNQPQHF.

This chain connects TRBV10-2 to TRBJ1-1; 8 bases match TRBD1. This CDR3 is 13 amino acids long. V was clipped by 5 bases and J by 6 bases; unmatched bases: 5. Per the germline V gene, CDR1 is WSHSY and CDR2 is SAAADI. The CDR3 DNA is TGCGCCAGCAGTAAGACAGGGGTCGCTGAAGCTTTCTTT. It translates to CASSKTGVAEAFF.

On this clone itself: The same CDR3 is also encoded by other DNA sequences in this sample. This chain's CDR3 is CASSQGGGNTEAFF. For the CDR3, the DNA is TGTGCCAGCAGCCAAGGCGGGGGAAACACTGAAGCTTTCTTT. The chain recombines TRBV3-1 (or the pseudogene TRBV3-2) with TRBJ1-1; D is perhaps TRBD1 (5 bases). V dropped 1 base and J dropped 2 bases, with 8 bases sitting between them. The CDR3 has 14 amino acids. CDR1 is LGHDT, CDR2 YNNKEL, per germline (reference sequence).

The chain joins TRBV7-9 to TRBJ2-3; TRBD2 matches at 11 bases. The CDR3 spans 14 residues. CDR1 and CDR2 (germline): SEHNR, FQNEAQ (reference sequence). V gave up 5 bases and J gave up 3 bases; unmatched junction bases: 1. This CDR3 reads CASSPSGGTDTQYF. The CDR3 nucleotides are TGTGCCAGCAGCCCTAGCGGGGGGACAGATACGCAGTATTTT.

The rearrangement uses TRBV19 and TRBJ2-3; D gene unclear. Germline V gene sequence: CDR1 LNHDA, CDR2 SQIVND (reference sequence). V lost 2 bases to trimming and J lost 2 bases, with 8 bases between them. This CDR3 has 14 amino acids. The DNA of the CDR3 is TGTGCCAGTAGTATACGCGGTATCACAGATACGCAGTATTTT. It specifies CASSIRGITDTQYF.

The chain links TRBV18 to TRBJ1-1; D uncertain. Germline values: CDR1 KGHSH, CDR2 LQKENI. This CDR3 region has 13 residues. Trimming stripped 6 bases from V and 6 bases from J, with 14 bases between. CDR3 DNA: TGTGCCAGCTCCCACAGTCGGAAGGCTGAAGCTTTCTTT. This sequence encodes CASSHSRKAEAFF.

The chain couples TRBV7-9 to TRBJ2-7; a weak D match, TRBD1 (5 bases). V lost 5 bases and J 6 bases, leaving 17 bases between the germline ends. Per the germline V gene, CDR1 is SEHNR and CDR2 is FQNEAQ (reference sequence). The CDR3 totals 14 residues. CDR3 amino acids: CASSPMVGALEQYF. DNA of the CDR3: TGTGCCAGCAGCCCTATGGTAGGGGCCCTCGAGCAGTACTTC.

The chain has TRBV28 and TRBJ1-5; D gene uncertain. V gave up 3 bases and J gave up 1 base, with 16 bases separating them. The CDR3 covers 17 residues. CDR1 and CDR2 (germline): MDHEN, SYDVKM. The CDR3 DNA sequence: TGTGCCAGCAGTTTTATCGTCCCGGAGAGGAGCAATCAGCCCCAGCATTTT. Translation gives CASSFIVPERSNQPQHF.

This clone was observed once. The rearrangement links TRBV6-5 to TRBJ2-3; 11 bases align to TRBD1. The V gene's germline CDR1 is MNHEY and CDR2 SVGAGI. The V and J ends lost 5 bases and 8 bases, in that order; junction bases with no gene match: 6. The CDR3 is made up of 14 amino acids. This chain's CDR3 is CASSTGTGGGTQYF. DNA for the CDR3: TGTGCCAGCAGTACCGGGACAGGGGGAGGTACGCAGTATTTT.

The rearrangement uses TRBV11-2 and TRBJ2-4; the match to TRBD1 covers 9 bases. V dropped 5 bases and J dropped 0; count of bases not matched to a gene: 5. The germline CDR1 and CDR2 sequences are SGHAT and FQNNGV. The CDR3 has 16 amino acids. This chain's CDR3 is CASSRTGVLAKNIQYF. The CDR3, as DNA: TGTGCCAGCAGCCGGACAGGGGTTCTAGCCAAAAACATTCAGTACTTC. The variable domain in full, completed from reference TRBV11-2 and TRBJ2-4, reads EAGVAQSPRYKIIEKRQSVAFWCNPISGHATLYWYQQILGQGPKLLIQFQNNGVVDDSQLPKDRFSAERLKGVDSTLKIQPAKLEDSAVYLCASSRTGVLAKNIQYFGAGTRLSVL.